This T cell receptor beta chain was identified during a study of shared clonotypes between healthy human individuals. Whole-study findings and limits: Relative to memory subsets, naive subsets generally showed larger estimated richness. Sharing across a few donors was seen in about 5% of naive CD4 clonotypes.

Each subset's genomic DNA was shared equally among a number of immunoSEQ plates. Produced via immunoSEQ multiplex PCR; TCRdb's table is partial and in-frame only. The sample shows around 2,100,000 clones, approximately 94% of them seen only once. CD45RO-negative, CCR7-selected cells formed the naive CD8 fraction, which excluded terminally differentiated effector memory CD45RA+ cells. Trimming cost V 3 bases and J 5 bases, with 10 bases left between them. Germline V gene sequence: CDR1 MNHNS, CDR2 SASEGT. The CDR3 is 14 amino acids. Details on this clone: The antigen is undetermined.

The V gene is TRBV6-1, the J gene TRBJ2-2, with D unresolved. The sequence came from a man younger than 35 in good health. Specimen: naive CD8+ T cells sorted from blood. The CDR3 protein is CASSDGVGTGELFF. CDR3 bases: TGTGCCAGCAGTGATGGGGTGGGGACCGGGGAGCTGTTTTTT.